The rows below give T cell receptor beta chains drawn from one sample of a study of T cell responses to AZD1222 COVID-19 vaccine. Assay used: immunoSEQ multiplex PCR; TCRdb lists only in-frame clones, some missing. The repertoire holds over 150,000 clones, with 87% as singletons. Here the sequenced sample was peripheral blood, taken 28 days after the second AZD1222 dose. The receptors derive from an adult who received the AZD1222 COVID-19 vaccine. CDR3s include the opening cysteine and the closing phenylalanine or tryptophan. The order of the fields is clone size, J gene, V gene, D gene, CDR3 protein, CDR3 DNA. D genes are given only for firm matches. Some rows mark clone size as missing; the rest say once, few, many or name a class of expanded clone.

size: -; J: TRBJ2-1; V: TRBV5-1; D: TRBD1; CDR3: CASSSGQNEQFF; DNA: TGCGCCAGCAGCTCGGGACAGAATGAGCAGTTCTTC
size: -; J: TRBJ2-7; V: TRBV27; D: TRBD1; CDR3: CASSLSGTGGYEQYF; DNA: TGTGCCAGCAGTTTATCCGGGACAGGGGGCTACGAGCAGTACTTC
size: -; J: TRBJ1-1; V: TRBV12-3/TRBV12-4; D: -; CDR3: CASRNWEGTEAFF; DNA: TGTGCCAGCAGGAACTGGGAGGGCACTGAAGCTTTCTTT
size: -; J: TRBJ1-5; V: TRBV19; D: -; CDR3: CASRGRANNQPQHF; DNA: TGTGCCAGTAGAGGGAGGGCAAACAATCAGCCCCAGCATTTT
size: -; J: TRBJ1-1; V: TRBV19; D: -; CDR3: CASSMVLNTEAFF; DNA: TGTGCCAGTAGTATGGTCTTAAACACTGAAGCTTTCTTT
size: -; J: TRBJ1-5; V: TRBV19; D: -; CDR3: CASSKYWDSNQPQHF; DNA: TGTGCCAGTAGTAAGTATTGGGACAGCAATCAGCCCCAGCATTTT
size: -; J: TRBJ1-1; V: TRBV27; D: -; CDR3: CASSPLHPNTEAFF; DNA: TGTGCCAGCAGCCCCTTACACCCTAACACTGAAGCTTTCTTT
size: -; J: TRBJ2-7; V: TRBV3-1/TRBV3-2; D: -; CDR3: CASSNEQGSGQYF; DNA: TGTGCCAGCAGCAACGAGCAGGGGTCGGGGCAGTACTTC
size: -; J: TRBJ2-1; V: TRBV27; D: -; CDR3: CASSTDTYNEQFF; DNA: TGTGCCAGCAGTACCGACACCTACAATGAGCAGTTCTTC
size: -; J: TRBJ2-1; V: TRBV10-1; D: -; CDR3: CAIKTRVSVGEQFF; DNA: TGCGCCATCAAGACCAGGGTTTCGGTCGGTGAGCAGTTCTTC
size: -; J: TRBJ2-3; V: TRBV4-1; D: -; CDR3: CASSQTSRQGTDTQYF; DNA: TGCGCCAGCAGCCAAACTAGCCGGCAGGGGACAGATACGCAGTATTTT
size: once; J: TRBJ2-7; V: TRBV12-3/TRBV12-4; D: -; CDR3: CASSLQLRGEQYF; DNA: TGTGCCAGCAGTTTACAACTCAGGGGCGAGCAGTACTTC
size: -; J: TRBJ1-2; V: TRBV5-1; D: -; CDR3: CASSGLSGVGGNYGYTF; DNA: TGCGCCAGCAGCGGTTTATCAGGTGTAGGAGGTAACTATGGCTACACCTTC
size: -; J: TRBJ1-5; V: TRBV7-9; D: TRBD1; CDR3: CASSLGQGRHQPQHF; DNA: TGTGCCAGCAGCTTAGGACAGGGGAGGCATCAGCCCCAGCATTTT
size: -; J: TRBJ1-1; V: TRBV5-1; D: TRBD1; CDR3: CASSYTQGGSEAFF; DNA: TGCGCCAGCAGCTACACGCAGGGGGGGAGTGAAGCTTTCTTT
size: -; J: TRBJ1-5; V: TRBV2; D: -; CDR3: CASSNTFHSNQPQHF; DNA: TGTGCCAGCAGTAACACCTTTCATAGCAATCAGCCCCAGCATTTT
size: -; J: TRBJ1-5; V: TRBV6-2/TRBV6-3; D: TRBD1; CDR3: CASIPGAGTGIQPQHF; DNA: TGTGCCAGCATCCCCGGGGCCGGGACAGGGATCCAGCCCCAGCATTTT
size: -; J: TRBJ2-2; V: TRBV10-2; D: TRBD1; CDR3: CASSTGVNTGELFF; DNA: TGCGCCAGCAGTACAGGGGTCAACACCGGGGAGCTGTTTTTT
size: -; J: TRBJ2-7; V: TRBV19; D: TRBD1; CDR3: CASSKRAGVRGPTYEQYF; DNA: TGTGCCAGTAGTAAAAGGGCCGGGGTCAGGGGGCCAACCTACGAGCAGTACTTC
size: -; J: TRBJ1-5; V: TRBV3-1/TRBV3-2; D: -; CDR3: CASSLGRRNQPQHF; DNA: TGTGCCAGCAGTCTCGGACGGCGGAATCAGCCCCAGCATTTT
size: -; J: TRBJ1-1; V: TRBV5-5; D: -; CDR3: CASRLRTDHTEAFF; DNA: TGTGCCAGCAGATTGAGGACAGATCACACTGAAGCTTTCTTT
size: -; J: TRBJ1-1; V: TRBV6-5; D: -; CDR3: CASSWARQEEAFF; DNA: TGTGCCAGCAGCTGGGCGCGACAGGAGGAAGCTTTCTTT
size: -; J: TRBJ1-1; V: TRBV28; D: -; CDR3: CASTQPGGYTEAFF; DNA: TGTGCCAGCACCCAGCCGGGGGGGTACACTGAAGCTTTCTTT
size: -; J: TRBJ2-5; V: TRBV15; D: TRBD2; CDR3: CATSPGDHSGGGETQYF; DNA: TGTGCCACCAGTCCCGGGGACCACAGCGGGGGAGGGGAGACCCAGTACTTC
size: -; J: TRBJ1-2; V: TRBV19; D: -; CDR3: CASTRGVNYGYTF; DNA: TGTGCCAGTACCCGGGGCGTTAACTATGGCTACACCTTC
size: -; J: TRBJ1-1; V: TRBV12-3/TRBV12-4; D: -; CDR3: CASSLSRAEAFF; DNA: TGTGCCAGCAGTTTATCGCGGGCTGAAGCTTTCTTT
size: once; J: TRBJ2-7; V: TRBV18; D: -; CDR3: CASSPRGTDYEQYF; DNA: TGTGCCAGCTCACCACGGGGAACTGACTACGAGCAGTACTTC
size: -; J: TRBJ1-2; V: TRBV18; D: -; CDR3: CASSSPGRGSYGYTF; DNA: TGTGCCAGCTCATCACCAGGGCGGGGATCCTATGGCTACACCTTC
size: -; J: TRBJ1-2; V: TRBV3-1/TRBV3-2; D: TRBD1; CDR3: CASSPPGGVNYGYTF; DNA: TGTGCCAGCAGCCCACCAGGGGGGGTTAACTATGGCTACACCTTC
size: -; J: TRBJ1-6; V: TRBV20-1; D: -; CDR3: CSASSAGEASPLHF; DNA: TGCAGTGCTAGTAGTGCAGGGGAGGCTTCACCCCTCCACTTT
size: once; J: TRBJ1-2; V: TRBV4-2; D: -; CDR3: CASSPDRDYGYTF; DNA: TGTGCCAGCAGCCCAGACAGAGACTATGGCTACACCTTC
size: -; J: TRBJ2-7; V: TRBV2; D: -; CDR3: CASSDGSGDYEQYF; DNA: TGTGCCAGCAGTGATGGGTCAGGGGACTACGAGCAGTACTTC
size: -; J: TRBJ2-5; V: TRBV6-5; D: TRBD2; CDR3: CASSYGTSGGQETQYF; DNA: TGTGCCAGCAGCTACGGGACTAGCGGGGGGCAAGAGACCCAGTACTTC
size: -; J: TRBJ2-7; V: TRBV6-1; D: TRBD1; CDR3: CASSENRGYEQYF; DNA: TGTGCCAGCAGTGAAAACAGGGGCTACGAGCAGTACTTC
size: -; J: TRBJ2-7; V: TRBV6-5; D: -; CDR3: CASTPKNIYEQYF; DNA: TGTGCCAGTACTCCTAAGAATATCTACGAGCAGTACTTC
size: -; J: TRBJ1-2; V: TRBV5-4; D: TRBD1; CDR3: CASTSMTGYYGYTF; DNA: TGTGCCAGCACCTCGATGACAGGGTACTATGGCTACACCTTC
size: -; J: TRBJ1-1; V: TRBV19; D: -; CDR3: CASKDGNTEAFF; DNA: TGTGCCTCCAAGGACGGGAACACTGAAGCTTTCTTT
size: -; J: TRBJ1-5; V: TRBV6-4; D: TRBD1; CDR3: CASVVPGDRGPYLARQPQHF; DNA: TGTGCCAGCGTCGTTCCGGGGGACAGGGGTCCCTACCTCGCGAGGCAGCCCCAGCATTTT
size: -; J: TRBJ2-7; V: TRBV7-9; D: -; CDR3: CASSLVSPNEQYF; DNA: TGTGCCAGCAGCTTAGTCTCCCCAAACGAGCAGTACTTC
size: -; J: TRBJ2-7; V: TRBV6-5; D: -; CDR3: CASSYLGGYEQYF; DNA: TGTGCCAGCAGTTATTTAGGGGGATACGAGCAGTACTTC
size: -; J: TRBJ1-2; V: TRBV2; D: -; CDR3: CASRIVGANYGYTF; DNA: TGTGCCAGCAGGATCGTGGGGGCTAACTATGGCTACACCTTC
size: -; J: TRBJ1-2; V: TRBV24-1; D: TRBD1; CDR3: CATSDVTGQYSFYGYTF; DNA: TGTGCCACCAGTGACGTAACGGGACAGTATTCCTTCTATGGCTACACCTTC
size: -; J: TRBJ2-4; V: TRBV5-1; D: TRBD2; CDR3: CASMSGDAKNIQYF; DNA: TGCGCCAGCATGAGCGGGGACGCCAAAAACATTCAGTACTTC
size: -; J: TRBJ2-1; V: TRBV9; D: TRBD1; CDR3: CASSLSGTGNEQFF; DNA: TGTGCCAGCAGCCTCTCCGGGACAGGCAATGAGCAGTTCTTC
size: few; J: TRBJ1-1; V: TRBV4-1; D: -; CDR3: CASSQTRTYPEAFF; DNA: TGCGCCAGCAGCCAAACTAGAACTTACCCCGAAGCTTTCTTT
size: -; J: TRBJ1-1; V: TRBV4-1; D: -; CDR3: CASSQEGRAGRGNTEAFF; DNA: TGCGCCAGCAGCCAAGAGGGCCGGGCAGGCAGGGGGAACACTGAAGCTTTCTTT
size: -; J: TRBJ2-7; V: TRBV5-1; D: TRBD2; CDR3: CASSLWGGDSYEQYF; DNA: TGCGCCAGCAGCTTGTGGGGGGGAGACTCTTACGAGCAGTACTTC
size: few; J: TRBJ1-2; V: TRBV19; D: TRBD1; CDR3: CASSGQAVNYGYTF; DNA: TGTGCCAGTAGCGGACAGGCCGTTAACTATGGCTACACCTTC
size: -; J: TRBJ2-1; V: TRBV19; D: -; CDR3: CASSWGAQTEQFF; DNA: TGTGCCAGTAGTTGGGGGGCGCAGACTGAGCAGTTCTTC
size: -; J: TRBJ1-1; V: TRBV5-4; D: -; CDR3: CASSSRQANGEAFF; DNA: TGTGCCAGCAGCTCCAGACAGGCCAACGGTGAAGCTTTCTTT
size: few; J: TRBJ1-1; V: TRBV7-9; D: TRBD1; CDR3: CASSPRGQGTEAFF; DNA: TGTGCCAGCAGCCCCCGCGGACAGGGGACCGAAGCTTTCTTT
size: -; J: TRBJ1-1; V: TRBV4-1; D: -; CDR3: CASSQRTGSRAFF; DNA: TGCGCCAGCAGCCAGCGGACCGGATCACGAGCTTTCTTT
size: -; J: TRBJ1-2; V: TRBV20-1; D: -; CDR3: CSALGLYGYTF; DNA: TGCAGTGCGCTCGGCCTCTATGGCTACACCTTC
size: -; J: TRBJ2-1; V: TRBV6-5; D: TRBD2; CDR3: CASRGGLTGKVKQFF; DNA: TGTGCCAGCCGGGGGGGGCTAACAGGGAAGGTAAAGCAGTTCTTC
size: -; J: TRBJ1-1; V: TRBV3-1/TRBV3-2; D: TRBD1; CDR3: CASSRGQGASAFF; DNA: TGTGCCAGCAGCCGCGGACAGGGGGCGTCGGCTTTCTTT
size: -; J: TRBJ2-7; V: TRBV14; D: -; CDR3: CASSQGLLTEQYF; DNA: TGTGCCAGCAGCCAAGGTTTGTTAACCGAGCAGTACTTC
size: -; J: TRBJ2-7; V: TRBV7-2; D: TRBD1; CDR3: CASSKMAGTGLDEQYF; DNA: TGTGCCAGCAGTAAAATGGCGGGGACAGGGCTCGACGAGCAGTACTTC
size: -; J: TRBJ1-1; V: TRBV5-1; D: TRBD1; CDR3: CASSLTGGAGGTEAFF; DNA: TGCGCCAGCAGCTTGACAGGGGGCGCCGGGGGCACTGAAGCTTTCTTT
size: -; J: TRBJ1-1; V: TRBV4-2; D: -; CDR3: CASSQGTGWVDTEAFF; DNA: TGTGCCAGCAGCCAAGGAACAGGTTGGGTCGACACTGAAGCTTTCTTT